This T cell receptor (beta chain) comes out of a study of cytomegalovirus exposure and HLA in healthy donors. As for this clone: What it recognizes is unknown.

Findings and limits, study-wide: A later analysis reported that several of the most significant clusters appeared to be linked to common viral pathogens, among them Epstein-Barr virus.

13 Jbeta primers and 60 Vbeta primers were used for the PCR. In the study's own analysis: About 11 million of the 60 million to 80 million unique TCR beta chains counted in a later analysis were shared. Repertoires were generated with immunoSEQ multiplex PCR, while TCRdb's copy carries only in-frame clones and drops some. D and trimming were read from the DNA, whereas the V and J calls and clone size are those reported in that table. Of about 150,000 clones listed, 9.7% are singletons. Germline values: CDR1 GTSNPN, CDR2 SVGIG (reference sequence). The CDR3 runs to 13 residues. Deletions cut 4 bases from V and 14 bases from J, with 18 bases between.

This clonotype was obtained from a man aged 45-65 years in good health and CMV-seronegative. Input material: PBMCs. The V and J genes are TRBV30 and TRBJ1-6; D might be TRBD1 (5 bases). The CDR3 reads CAWTPSGGGALHF. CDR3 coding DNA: TGTGCCTGGACACCTAGCGGGGGAGGTGCCCTCCACTTT.